The text below deals with one T cell receptor (beta chain). Losses at the gene ends were 6 bases for V and 8 bases for J; bases not matched to a gene: 7. The CDR3 contains 15 residues. Germline-derived CDR1 and CDR2 are SNHLY and FYNNEI. The data derive from a study of blood T cell repertoires in COVID-19. Study as a whole: The United States, Italy and Spain supplied acute and convalescent COVID-19 samples. PBMCs, B-cell-depleted T cells, or T cells provided the cDNA or gDNA that made up the material.

Under the authors' procedure: Estimation of nucleated cell counts was performed using reference gene primer amplification. Produced via immunoSEQ multiplex PCR; TCRdb's table is partial and in-frame only. The V and J calls and clone size are taken from that table; D and trimming were inferred from the DNA. The sample shows about 130,000 clones, roughly 90% of them seen only once. One Seattle source followed patients from active infection through their disease course. Sequencing used peripheral blood. The receptor's source is a man in his sixties with COVID-19, enrolled during active disease. The V gene is TRBV2, the J gene TRBJ2-1, with 13 bases lining up with TRBD2. CDR3 region: CASRELAGGPDEQFF. The CDR3 DNA sequence: TGTGCCAGCAGGGAACTAGCGGGAGGGCCCGATGAGCAGTTCTTC.